Below are 31 T cell receptor beta chains sequenced from a single sample in a study of cytomegalovirus exposure and HLA in healthy donors. PCR primers comprised 60 Vbeta and 13 Jbeta primers. Only in-frame clones appear in the TCRdb table, and some are missing; sequencing was by immunoSEQ multiplex PCR. This repertoire includes some 120,000 clones. Sequencing was performed on PBMCs. The receptors were gathered from a woman aged 60-75 years in good health and CMV-seronegative.

This chain links TRBV27 with TRBJ2-6, with TRBD1 as a possible D gene (6 bases). Germline V gene sequence: CDR1 MNHEY, CDR2 SMNVEV (reference sequence). Trimming left V 3 bases short and J 4 bases short, with 13 bases between. The CDR3 has 16 amino acids. The CDR3 DNA sequence: TGTGCCAGCAGTTTTTATGACAGGTGGGGGGCCAACGTCCTGACTTTC. Translation gives CASSFYDRWGANVLTF.

The chain uses TRBV5-4 and TRBJ2-3, with a tentative D call TRBD2 (6 bases). The V end was cut by 0 bases, the J end by 8 bases, with 19 bases between. This CDR3 contains 16 residues. CDR1 and CDR2 (germline): SGHNT, YYREEE (reference sequence). Here the CDR3 reads CASSLGGRGLLGTQYF. CDR3 nucleotides: TGTGCCAGCAGCTTGGGTGGTAGGGGACTCCTGGGTACGCAGTATTTT.

The chain links TRBV5-1 to TRBJ2-2; TRBD2 might be the D (6 bases). V lost 1 base and J lost 4, with 8 bases in between. Germline CDR1 is SGHRS and CDR2 is YFSETQ. The CDR3 runs 14 residues. The CDR3 sequence: CASSLYGGTGELFF. The CDR3 coding sequence is TGCGCCAGCAGCTTGTACGGGGGCACCGGGGAGCTGTTTTTT.

This sequence joins TRBV10-3 and TRBJ1-1; no clear D gene. Germline CDR1 and CDR2: ENHRY and SYGVKD. The V end lost 7 bases, the J end lost 1 base, and 10 bases lay between the germline ends. The CDR3 is 13 residues long. The CDR3 reads CAINGEPNTEAFF. Here the CDR3 DNA reads TGTGCCATCAATGGGGAGCCGAACACTGAAGCTTTCTTT.

The chain is built from TRBV5-6 and TRBJ2-5; D remains unclear. The CDR3 runs to 13 residues. The V gene's germline CDR1 is SGHDT and CDR2 YYEEEE. V dropped 0 bases and J dropped 4 bases, with 7 bases sitting between them. CDR3 bases: TGTGCCAGCAGCTTGGTCCTAATAGAGACCCAGTACTTC. Encoded protein: CASSLVLIETQYF. Based on the CDR3 plus reference TRBV5-6 and TRBJ2-5, the full variable domain is DAGVTQSPTHLIKTRGQQVTLRCSPKSGHDTVSWYQQALGQGPQFIFQYYEEEERQRGNFPDRFSGHQFPNYSSELNVNALLLGDSALYLCASSLVLIETQYFGPGTRLLVL.

This chain uses TRBV5-1 with TRBJ2-3, with 8 positions matching TRBD1. The CDR3 runs to 15 residues. Germline CDR1 and CDR2: SGHRS and YFSETQ. Trimming at V came to 2 bases and at J to 0 bases, leaving 2 bases not matched to a gene. CDR3 coding DNA: TGCGCCAGCAGCTTCGACAGGGGCAGCACAGATACGCAGTATTTT. Protein product: CASSFDRGSTDTQYF.

The V gene is TRBV18, the J gene TRBJ2-5, with D possibly TRBD1 on 6 matching bases. CDR1 KGHSH and CDR2 LQKENI come from the germline V gene. The germline V and J ends were trimmed by 2 bases and 1 base, with 8 bases remaining between them. The CDR3 extends over 14 amino acids. CDR3 sequence reads: CASSPLTGQETQYF. The CDR3 region has the DNA TGTGCCAGCTCACCATTGACAGGCCAAGAGACCCAGTACTTC.

J is TRBJ1-1 and V is TRBV4-1; D is perhaps TRBD1 (6 bases). This CDR3 is 15 amino acids long. V lost 3 bases and J lost 5, with 16 bases in between. Per the germline V gene, CDR1 is MGHRA and CDR2 is YSYEKL. This CDR3 reads CASSHERQVGTEAFF. In DNA, the CDR3 is TGCGCCAGCAGCCATGAGAGACAGGTGGGAACTGAAGCTTTCTTT.

The rearrangement uses TRBV19 and TRBJ1-6, with TRBD1 as a possible D gene (6 bases). The germline gives CDR1 LNHDA, CDR2 SQIVND (reference sequence). This CDR3 is 12 amino acids long. V was pared by 6 bases and J by 8 bases, with 8 bases between. CDR3 nucleotide sequence: TGTGCCAGTAGCACAGGGTATTCACCCCTCCACTTT. Protein sequence: CASSTGYSPLHF.

The rearrangement joins TRBV4-1 to TRBJ2-1, with D possibly matching TRBD2 (6 bases). Germline lookup yields CDR1 MGHRA and CDR2 YSYEKL. The length of the CDR3 is 14 residues. V was clipped by 4 bases and J by 3 bases, with 10 bases between them. In DNA form, the CDR3 reads TGCGCCAGCAGCCGGGGCGGGGACTACAATGAGCAGTTCTTC. Translated, it gives CASSRGGDYNEQFF.

V and J are TRBV4-1 and TRBJ1-1; 9 bases align to TRBD1. The CDR3 extends over 17 amino acids. Looked up from germline, CDR1 is MGHRA and CDR2 is YSYEKL. V lost 3 bases, J lost 3 bases, and 11 bases stayed unmatched. The CDR3, as DNA: TGCGCCAGCAGCCATCTCGGACAGGGGATAGGCGACACTGAAGCTTTCTTT. Protein sequence: CASSHLGQGIGDTEAFF.

The chain recombines TRBV19 with TRBJ1-5, with 9 bases that match TRBD1. The V gene's germline CDR1 is LNHDA and CDR2 SQIVND (reference sequence). Trimming removed 6 bases from V and 3 bases from J; junction bases left unmatched: 9. CDR3 size: 16 residues. The CDR3 is CASRSPRTGVNQPQHF. The CDR3 region has the DNA TGTGCCAGTAGATCCCCTAGGACAGGGGTCAATCAGCCCCAGCATTTT.

The V and J genes are TRBV27 and TRBJ1-3; D ambiguous. The CDR3 length is 14 residues. Between the trimmed V and J ends, which lost 3 bases and 3 bases, there was a span of 9 bases. Germline CDR1 is MNHEY and CDR2 is SMNVEV (reference sequence). The DNA for the CDR3 is TGTGCCAGCAGTTTCCGGCGGGGTGGAAACACCATATATTTT. It specifies CASSFRRGGNTIYF.

The chain is built from TRBV27 and TRBJ1-4; maybe TRBD1 (6 bases). The V and J ends lost 8 bases and 3 bases respectively, with 16 bases between them. The CDR3 length is 15 residues. Per germline, CDR1 MNHEY and CDR2 SMNVEV (reference sequence). The CDR3 sequence is CASFPSGGPNEKLFF. CDR3 DNA sequence: TGTGCCAGCTTTCCCAGCGGGGGCCCTAATGAAAAACTGTTTTTT. The full variable domain, in which reference TRBV27 and TRBJ1-4 provide the parts outside the CDR3, is EAQVTQNPRYLITVTGKKLTVTCSQNMNHEYMSWYRQDPGLGLRQIYYSMNVEVTDKGDVPEGYKVSRKEKRNFPLILESPSPNQTSLYFCASFPSGGPNEKLFFGSGTQLSVL.

The chain recombines TRBV2 with TRBJ1-2; tentatively, D is TRBD1 (5 bases). Germline CDR1 SNHLY, CDR2 FYNNEI. The CDR3 is made up of 13 amino acids. V shed 4 bases and J shed 4 bases, with 10 bases lying between them. CDR3 in amino acids: CASSGGGFYGYTF. The DNA for the CDR3 is TGTGCCAGCAGTGGGGGGGGTTTCTATGGCTACACCTTC.

The rearrangement uses TRBV6-5 and TRBJ2-1; TRBD2 is a possible D gene (5 bases). Trimming pared 6 bases from V and 7 bases from J, leaving 19 bases between. The germline V gene encodes CDR1 MNHEY and CDR2 SVGAGI. This CDR3 is 15 amino acids long. CDR3 sequence: CASSPLGNPGNEQFF. Written as DNA, the CDR3 is TGTGCCAGCAGCCCTCTGGGGAACCCGGGGAATGAGCAGTTCTTC.

This sequence joins TRBV19 and TRBJ2-3; D may be TRBD2 (7 bases). The V gene lost 7 bases and the J gene lost 4 bases, with 15 bases spanning the gap. CDR3 size: 14 residues. Germline V CDR1 and CDR2: LNHDA, SQIVND (reference sequence). The CDR3 is CASKGGGAADTQYF. As DNA, the CDR3 is TGTGCCAGTAAAGGTGGGGGGGCAGCAGATACGCAGTATTTT.

The chain recombines TRBV18 with TRBJ1-4; D is undetermined. V gave up 6 bases and J gave up 8 bases, with 16 bases separating them. The CDR3 consists of 14 residues. Germline loops: CDR1 KGHSH, CDR2 LQKENI. CDR3 loop: CASSKERVGEKLFF. The CDR3 DNA follows: TGTGCCAGCTCGAAGGAGAGGGTGGGCGAAAAACTGTTTTTT. Full variable domain (remainder filled in from reference TRBV18 and TRBJ1-4): NAGVMQNPRHLVRRRGQEARLRCSPMKGHSHVYWYRQLPEEGLKFMVYLQKENIIDESGMPKERFSAEFPKEGPSILRIQQVVRGDSAAYFCASSKERVGEKLFFGSGTQLSVL.

The genes are TRBV5-1 and TRBJ2-7; TRBD2 matches 11 bases. CDR1 SGHRS and CDR2 YFSETQ come from the germline V gene. This CDR3 is 14 amino acids long. The junction had 6 bases not matched to a gene; V was cut back by 4 bases and J by 6 bases. The CDR3 reads CASSHSGLAGEQYF. CDR3 bases: TGCGCCAGCAGCCATTCCGGACTAGCGGGCGAGCAGTACTTC.

The CDR3 DNA sequence: TGTGCCAGCAGCCATACGGGGTCTAGCACAGATACGCAGTATTTT. The encoded protein is CASSHTGSSTDTQYF. The rearrangement links TRBV6-5 to TRBJ2-3; possible D gene TRBD2, 5 bases. Germline V gene sequence: CDR1 MNHEY, CDR2 SVGAGI. This CDR3 has 15 amino acids. Trimming removed 6 bases from V and 0 bases from J, with 13 bases in between.

This rearrangement joins TRBV5-1 to TRBJ2-7; unclear D gene. V lost 0 bases and J 4 bases, leaving 5 bases between the germline ends. This CDR3 region has 12 residues. Germline lookup yields CDR1 SGHRS and CDR2 YFSETQ. The CDR3, as DNA: TGCGCCAGCAGCTTGGACATGTACGAGCAGTACTTC. It yields the protein CASSLDMYEQYF.

The chain recombines TRBV6-5 with TRBJ1-5; 7 nucleotides agree with TRBD1. The CDR3 loop spans 14 amino acids. In germline, CDR1 is MNHEY, CDR2 SVGAGI. The V gene end was trimmed by 6 bases and the J gene end by 3 bases; junction bases not matched to a gene: 5. This CDR3 is CASRSGTANQPQHF. Here the CDR3 DNA reads TGTGCCAGCAGATCCGGGACAGCCAATCAGCCCCAGCATTTT.

This chain uses TRBV30 with TRBJ2-5; TRBD2 might be the D (7 bases). CDR1 GTSNPN and CDR2 SVGIG come from the germline V gene (reference sequence). V lost 5 bases and J lost 1, with 11 bases in between. CDR3 length: 13 amino acids. CDR3 region: CAWSGGLQETQYF. DNA of the CDR3: TGTGCCTGGTCCGGGGGGCTCCAAGAGACCCAGTACTTC.

The J gene is TRBJ1-2, the V gene TRBV6-1, with D unclear. Between the trimmed V and J ends, which lost 3 bases and 8 bases, there was a span of 13 bases. This CDR3 is built from 13 residues. Germline V gene lookup returns CDR1 MNHNS and CDR2 SASEGT. CDR3 residues: CASSDGVFVGYTF. The CDR3 coding sequence is TGTGCCAGCAGTGATGGAGTTTTCGTAGGCTACACCTTC.

This chain links TRBV10-3 with TRBJ1-3; TRBD1 matches at 7 bases. The CDR3 spans 15 residues. Germline V gene data show CDR1 as ENHRY and CDR2 as SYGVKD. V was clipped by 8 bases and J by 2 bases; unmatched bases: 9. The CDR3: CAIGLHGTAGNTIYF. Written as DNA, the CDR3 is TGTGCCATCGGTCTGCACGGGACAGCTGGAAACACCATATATTTT.

The genes are TRBV6-5 and TRBJ2-5; TRBD2 might be the D (6 bases). Germline CDR1 and CDR2: MNHEY and SVGAGI. The CDR3 is 15 amino acids. V dropped 0 bases and J dropped 4 bases, with 12 bases sitting between them. The CDR3 loop is CASSYSEGSGETQYF. In nucleotides, the CDR3 is TGTGCCAGCAGTTACTCCGAGGGTAGCGGAGAGACCCAGTACTTC.

V and J are TRBV9 and TRBJ2-7; 9 positions match TRBD1. In germline, CDR1 is SGDLS, CDR2 YYNGEE. This CDR3 comprises 16 residues. Trimming took 0 bases from V and 8 from J; bases not matched to a gene: 12. CDR3 sequence: CASSVDGVWTGEQQYF. The CDR3 DNA follows: TGTGCCAGCAGCGTAGATGGGGTTTGGACAGGGGAGCAGCAGTACTTC.

The chain carries TRBV5-6 and TRBJ1-2; maybe TRBD1 (6 bases). V lost 4 bases and J lost 8, with 12 bases in between. Germline V gene sequence: CDR1 SGHDT, CDR2 YYEEEE. The CDR3 covers 12 residues. CDR3 sequence: CASSKPRGGYTF. CDR3 bases: TGTGCCAGCAGCAAACCCAGGGGAGGCTACACCTTC. The whole variable domain, filled in from reference TRBV5-6 and TRBJ1-2, reads DAGVTQSPTHLIKTRGQQVTLRCSPKSGHDTVSWYQQALGQGPQFIFQYYEEEERQRGNFPDRFSGHQFPNYSSELNVNALLLGDSALYLCASSKPRGGYTFGSGTRLTVV.

The rearrangement links TRBV15 to TRBJ1-1, with TRBD1 matching 9 bases. This CDR3 contains 16 residues. Germline V gene lookup returns CDR1 LNHNV and CDR2 YYDKDF (reference sequence). V lost 4 bases to trimming and J lost 0 bases; unmatched junction nucleotides: 6. DNA of the CDR3: TGTGCCACCAGCATAGGACAGGGGCGAGTGAACACTGAAGCTTTCTTT. Amino acid sequence: CATSIGQGRVNTEAFF.

The CDR3 region is CASSFWTGGTDTQYF. The CDR3 coding sequence is TGTGCCAGCAGCTTCTGGACAGGGGGCACAGATACGCAGTATTTT. The chain joins TRBV7-9 to TRBJ2-3; 9 bases fit TRBD1. V shed 3 bases, J shed 1 base, and the junction held 2 bases outside the gene matches. The CDR3 is 15 amino acids. In germline, CDR1 is SEHNR, CDR2 FQNEAQ (reference sequence).

This chain connects TRBV14 to TRBJ1-5, with unresolved D. CDR3 length equals 13 residues. Germline V CDR1 and CDR2: SGHDN, FVKESK. V was pared by 3 bases and J by 8 bases, with 11 bases between. CDR3 residues: CASSHLTLEPQHF. In DNA form, the CDR3 reads TGTGCCAGCAGCCACTTGACTCTTGAGCCCCAGCATTTT.